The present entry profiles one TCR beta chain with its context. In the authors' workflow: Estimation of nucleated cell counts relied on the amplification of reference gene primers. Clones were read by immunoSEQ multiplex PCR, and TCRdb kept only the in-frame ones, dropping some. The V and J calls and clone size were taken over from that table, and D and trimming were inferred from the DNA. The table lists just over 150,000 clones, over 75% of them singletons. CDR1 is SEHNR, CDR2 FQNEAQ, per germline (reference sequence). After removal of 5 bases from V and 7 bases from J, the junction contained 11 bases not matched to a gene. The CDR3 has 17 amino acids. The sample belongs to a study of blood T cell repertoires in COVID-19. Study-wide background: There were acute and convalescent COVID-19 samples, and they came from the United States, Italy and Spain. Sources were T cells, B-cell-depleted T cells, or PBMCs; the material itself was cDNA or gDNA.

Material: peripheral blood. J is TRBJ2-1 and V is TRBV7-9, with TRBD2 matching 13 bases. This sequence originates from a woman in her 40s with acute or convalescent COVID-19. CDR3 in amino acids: CASSETSGRARRNEQFF. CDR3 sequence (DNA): TGTGCCAGCAGCGAAACTAGCGGGAGGGCCCGTCGGAATGAGCAGTTCTTC.